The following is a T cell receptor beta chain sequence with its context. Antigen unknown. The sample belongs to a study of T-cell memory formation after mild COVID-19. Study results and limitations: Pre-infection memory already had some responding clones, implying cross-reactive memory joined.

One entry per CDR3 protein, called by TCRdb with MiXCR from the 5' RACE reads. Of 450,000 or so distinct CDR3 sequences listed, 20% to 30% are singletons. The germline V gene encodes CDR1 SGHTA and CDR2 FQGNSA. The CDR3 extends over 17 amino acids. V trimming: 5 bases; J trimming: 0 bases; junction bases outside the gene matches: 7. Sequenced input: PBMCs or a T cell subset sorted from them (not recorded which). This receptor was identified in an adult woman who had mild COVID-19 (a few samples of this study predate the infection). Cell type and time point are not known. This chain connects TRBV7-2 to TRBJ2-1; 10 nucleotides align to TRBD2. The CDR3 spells CASSPSGRGSSYNEQFF. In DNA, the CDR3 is TGTGCCAGCAGCCCCAGCGGGAGGGGTAGCTCCTACAATGAGCAGTTCTTC.